The 32 T cell receptor beta chains below were found in one sample sequenced in a study of blood T cell repertoires in COVID-19. Measured with immunoSEQ multiplex PCR; TCRdb has only the in-frame clones, and not every one. The repertoire holds fewer than 350,000 clones, with roughly nine tenths as singletons. The sample comprised peripheral blood. These TCRs come from a woman aged 25 to 39 with COVID-19, enrolled during active disease.

The chain couples TRBV7-2 to TRBJ2-3; D perhaps matches TRBD2 (6 bases). Germline-derived CDR1 and CDR2 are SGHTA and FQGNSA. There are 15 residues in the CDR3. Trimming took off 7 bases at V and 4 bases at J, with 18 bases between the two ends. The CDR3 DNA reads TGTGCCAGCACCTTTTCTCCGGGGGACCCAGATACGCAGTATTTT. It translates to CASTFSPGDPDTQYF. The full variable domain, in which reference TRBV7-2 and TRBJ2-3 provide the parts outside the CDR3, is GAGVSQSPSNKVTEKGKDVELRCDPISGHTALYWYRQSLGQGLEFLIYFQGNSAPDKSGLPSDRFSAERTGGSVSTLTIQRTQQEDSAVYLCASTFSPGDPDTQYFGPGTRLTVL.

The chain employs TRBV6-6 and TRBJ1-2; perhaps TRBD1 as D (5 bases). From germline, CDR1 is MNHNY and CDR2 SVGAGI (reference sequence). The CDR3 runs to 16 residues. V was pared by 4 bases and J by 3 bases, with 18 bases between. The CDR3 bases are TGTGCCAGCAGTTCCCCGGGGACTCCAGGAGACTATGGCTACACCTTC. As protein: CASSSPGTPGDYGYTF.

This rearrangement joins TRBV19 to TRBJ2-2, with 7 nucleotides matching TRBD2. The CDR3 length is 16 residues. J gave up 3 bases and V 6 bases, and 10 bases lay outside the gene matches. Looked up from germline, CDR1 is LNHDA and CDR2 is SQIVND (reference sequence). In DNA, the CDR3 is TGTGCCAGTAGATTACTATCGGGGGGTGACACCGGGGAGCTGTTTTTT. Amino acids: CASRLLSGGDTGELFF.

In its sample, this clone was seen once. The chain uses TRBV18 and TRBJ1-5, with no clear D. V was trimmed by 8 bases and J by 3 bases, leaving 11 bases between them. The CDR3 totals 13 residues. Germline CDR1 is KGHSH and CDR2 is LQKENI. For the CDR3, the DNA is TGTGCCAGCACCGGGAACACCAATCAGCCCCAGCATTTT. This encodes CASTGNTNQPQHF.

The CDR3 DNA reads TGTGCCAGCAAGGAGCGGGGGGGCTCCTACAATGAGCAGTTCTTC. The encoded protein is CASKERGGSYNEQFF. The chain links TRBV2 to TRBJ2-1; TRBD2 aligns across 10 bases. The CDR3 sequence is 15 residues long. Germline V gives CDR1 SNHLY, CDR2 FYNNEI. The V segment lost 7 bases and the J segment 0 bases; nucleotides outside the gene matches: 3. Supplemented by reference TRBV2 and TRBJ2-1, the full variable domain reads EPEVTQTPSHQVTQMGQEVILRCVPISNHLYFYWYRQILGQKVEFLVSFYNNEISEKSEIFDDQFSVERPDGSNFTLKIRSTKLEDSAMYFCASKERGGSYNEQFFGPGTRLTVL.

The V gene is TRBV27, the J gene TRBJ2-1, with TRBD2 identical over 8 bases. Germline CDR1 is MNHEY and CDR2 is SMNVEV (reference sequence). The V and J ends lost 3 bases and 7 bases, in that order; junction bases with no gene match: 5. The CDR3 loop spans 14 amino acids. CDR3 DNA sequence: TGTGCCAGCAGTTTGGCGGGGGGAACTAATGAGCAGTTCTTC. The encoded protein is CASSLAGGTNEQFF.

The chain has TRBV2 and TRBJ2-3, with a tentative D call TRBD1 (6 bases). With 3 bases removed from V and 3 bases from J, the gap between germline ends came to 10 bases. Germline CDR1 and CDR2: SNHLY and FYNNEI. This CDR3 is 14 amino acids long. The CDR3 is CASSDNRDTDTQYF. CDR3 coding DNA: TGTGCCAGCAGTGACAACAGGGATACAGATACGCAGTATTTT.

This chain uses TRBV12-5 with TRBJ2-1; possible D gene TRBD2, 6 bases. V lost 3 bases, J lost 1 base, and 13 bases lay in between. This CDR3 region has 16 residues. Looked up from germline, CDR1 is LGHNT and CDR2 is FRNRAP. The CDR3: CASGFNVRGSYNEQFF. For the CDR3, the DNA is TGTGCTAGTGGTTTTAATGTCCGGGGGTCCTACAATGAGCAGTTCTTC.

The V gene is TRBV5-1, the J gene TRBJ2-3; D unclear. The CDR3 is 12 amino acids. Germline-derived CDR1 and CDR2 are SGHRS and YFSETQ. V lost 1 base, J lost 4 bases, and 4 bases lay in between. CDR3 in DNA: TGCGCCAGCAGCTTGTTCGCAGATACGCAGTATTTT. Translation gives CASSLFADTQYF.

The genes are TRBV6-6 and TRBJ2-7, with 7 bases aligning to TRBD2. The ends lost 5 bases at V and 0 bases at J; junction bases unmatched: 4. The CDR3 totals 14 residues. CDR1 MNHNY and CDR2 SVGAGI come from the germline V gene (reference sequence). CDR3 sequence (DNA): TGTGCCAGCAGTCCAGCGGGGTCCTCCTACGAGCAGTACTTC. This codes for CASSPAGSSYEQYF.

V and J are TRBV10-3 and TRBJ1-6; possibly TRBD1 for D (5 bases). CDR3 length equals 19 residues. Germline lookup yields CDR1 ENHRY and CDR2 SYGVKD. The V end was cut by 2 bases, the J end by 2 bases, with 19 bases between. Written as DNA, the CDR3 is TGTGCCATCAGTGAGAAAGAAGTTTGGACAAATCCCTATAATTCACCCCTCCACTTT. Protein product: CAISEKEVWTNPYNSPLHF.

The chain employs TRBV9 and TRBJ2-1; D unresolved. The CDR3 contains 13 residues. The germline V gene has CDR1 SGDLS and CDR2 YYNGEE. The ends were cut back, 5 bases at V and 8 bases at J, with 14 bases in the middle. The DNA of the CDR3 is TGTGCCAGCAGACCTCAAGCCATGGATGAGCAGTTCTTC. It specifies CASRPQAMDEQFF.

The genes are TRBV15 and TRBJ1-5; D gene ambiguous. V gave up 6 bases and J gave up 3 bases, with 9 bases separating them. Per germline, CDR1 LNHNV and CDR2 YYDKDF (reference sequence). The CDR3 consists of 13 residues. CDR3 sequence reads: CATSTGNNQPQHF. CDR3 nucleotide sequence: TGTGCCACCAGTACGGGTAACAATCAGCCCCAGCATTTT.

The chain links TRBV30 to TRBJ1-1, with D perhaps TRBD1 (6 bases). CDR3 length equals 12 residues. V lost 5 bases to trimming and J lost 5 bases, with 12 bases between them. Germline CDR1 GTSNPN, CDR2 SVGIG (reference sequence). In DNA form, the CDR3 reads TGTGCCTGGTCAACAGGGATAACTGAAGCTTTCTTT. Protein sequence: CAWSTGITEAFF. Combining the CDR3 with reference TRBV30 and TRBJ1-1 gives the whole variable domain SQTIHQWPATLVQPVGSPLSLECTVEGTSNPNLYWYRQAAGRGLQLLFYSVGIGQISSEVPQNLSASRPQDRQFILSSKKLLLSDSGFYLCAWSTGITEAFFGQGTRLTVV.

The rearrangement uses TRBV29-1 and TRBJ2-7, with 8 positions matching TRBD2. Germline CDR1 SQVTM, CDR2 ANQGSEA. The V segment lost 6 bases and the J segment 0 bases; nucleotides outside the gene matches: 4. CDR3 length: 13 residues. DNA for the CDR3: TGCAGCGTCTATAGCGGGACCTCCTACGAGCAGTACTTC. Its protein product is CSVYSGTSYEQYF.

This chain uses TRBV2 with TRBJ2-3; D gene uncertain. V gave up 7 bases and J gave up 2 bases, with 16 bases separating them. The germline V gene encodes CDR1 SNHLY and CDR2 FYNNEI. The CDR3 extends over 15 amino acids. This CDR3 reads CASIRLETPTDTQYF. CDR3 DNA sequence: TGTGCCAGCATCAGACTCGAAACCCCCACAGATACGCAGTATTTT.

The chain combines TRBV25-1 with TRBJ2-5, with TRBD2 matching 8 bases. CDR3 length equals 15 residues. With 1 base clipped from V and 5 bases from J, the junction kept 6 bases outside the gene matches. CDR1 and CDR2 from the germline V gene are MGHDK and SYGVNS. CDR3 in amino acids: CASSEWRGAFETQYF. CDR3 sequence (DNA): TGTGCCAGCAGTGAATGGCGGGGGGCCTTCGAGACCCAGTACTTC. Filled out from reference TRBV25-1 and TRBJ2-5, the complete variable domain reads EADIYQTPRYLVIGTGKKITLECSQTMGHDKMYWYQQDPGMELHLIHYSYGVNSTEKGDLSSESTVSRIRTEHFPLTLESARPSHTSQYLCASSEWRGAFETQYFGPGTRLLVL.

The J gene is TRBJ2-2, the V gene TRBV9; 7 nucleotides line up with TRBD1. This CDR3 region has 14 residues. The V and J ends lost 6 bases and 6 bases, in that order; junction bases with no gene match: 8. Germline CDR1 reads SGDLS; CDR2 reads YYNGEE. The CDR3 coding sequence is TGTGCCAGCACCCCTACAGGGGCGGCCGGGGAGCTGTTTTTT. Amino acids: CASTPTGAAGELFF.

This clone came up once. The rearrangement joins TRBV19 to TRBJ2-7; 10 bases map to TRBD1. Germline CDR1 reads LNHDA; CDR2 reads SQIVND (reference sequence). V trimming: 6 bases; J trimming: 3 bases; junction bases outside the gene matches: 2. The CDR3 loop spans 13 amino acids. DNA of the CDR3: TGTGCCAGTAGAAGGGACAGGGGCTACGAGCAGTACTTC. Its translation: CASRRDRGYEQYF.

The chain recombines TRBV11-2 with TRBJ2-7, with TRBD2 as a possible D gene (6 bases). In germline, CDR1 is SGHAT, CDR2 FQNNGV. This CDR3 has 14 amino acids. V was trimmed by 5 bases and J by 2 bases, leaving 13 bases between them. For the CDR3, the DNA is TGTGCCAGCAGCCGAATAGCGGCGACCTACGAGCAGTACTTC. This sequence encodes CASSRIAATYEQYF.

The rearrangement links TRBV6-6 to TRBJ2-3; no firm D call. V lost 2 bases and J 0 bases, leaving 9 bases between the germline ends. CDR1 is MNHNY and CDR2 is SVGAGI in the germline V gene (reference sequence). This CDR3 has 15 residues. The CDR3 DNA reads as TGTGCCAGCAGTTACGCGCCTTTAAGCACAGATACGCAGTATTTT. This gives the protein CASSYAPLSTDTQYF.

The count of this clone is one. V and J are TRBV11-2 and TRBJ1-4, with 11 nucleotides matching TRBD1. CDR3 length: 18 residues. Trimming took 5 bases from V and 8 from J; bases not matched to a gene: 16. Germline CDR1 reads SGHAT; CDR2 reads FQNNGV. CDR3 residues: CASSHFPGTGGQGEKLFF. The DNA for the CDR3 is TGTGCCAGCAGCCATTTCCCCGGGACAGGGGGTCAAGGCGAAAAACTGTTTTTT.

The rearrangement joins TRBV28 to TRBJ2-3; D gene unclear. The CDR3 contains 15 residues. Germline V gene data show CDR1 as MDHEN and CDR2 as SYDVKM. Trimming stripped 4 bases from V and 2 bases from J, with 13 bases between. CDR3 coding DNA: TGTGCCAGCAGTTCCAAGCGAGCCTTCACAGATACGCAGTATTTT. The encoded protein is CASSSKRAFTDTQYF.

The chain carries TRBV6-5 and TRBJ1-6, with TRBD1 matching 7 bases. The CDR3 extends over 15 amino acids. Germline CDR1 MNHEY, CDR2 SVGAGI. Germline trimming cut 8 bases from V and 7 bases from J; bases unmatched to any gene: 11. The CDR3 spells CASFPFGTANSPLHF. The CDR3 DNA sequence: TGTGCCAGCTTCCCCTTTGGGACAGCAAATTCACCCCTCCACTTT.

This rearrangement joins TRBV6-5 to TRBJ2-7; possibly TRBD1 for D (6 bases). Germline V gene sequence: CDR1 MNHEY, CDR2 SVGAGI. The V end was cut by 6 bases, the J end by 3 bases, with 18 bases between. There are 15 residues in the CDR3. The DNA of the CDR3 is TGTGCCAGCAGACACCAGCTAGCAGGGGTCTACGAGCAGTACTTC. This sequence encodes CASRHQLAGVYEQYF.

The rearrangement uses TRBV28 and TRBJ1-6; no clear D gene. The germline gives CDR1 MDHEN, CDR2 SYDVKM. The CDR3 has 16 amino acids. The V gene lost 6 bases and the J gene lost 7 bases, with 19 bases spanning the gap. CDR3 in amino acids: CASRLSRGSLNSPLHF. CDR3 coding DNA: TGTGCCAGCAGGCTGAGCCGCGGGAGTCTAAATTCACCCCTCCACTTT.

This chain links TRBV29-1 with TRBJ1-4; TRBD1 is a possible D gene (6 bases). Between the trimmed V and J ends, which lost 0 bases and 8 bases, there was a span of 16 bases. In germline, CDR1 is SQVTM, CDR2 ANQGSEA. This CDR3 is built from 15 residues. The CDR3 DNA is TGCAGCGTTGAAGATAGGGGCAGGGGACGCGAAAAACTGTTTTTT. Amino acid sequence: CSVEDRGRGREKLFF.

J is TRBJ2-3 and V is TRBV4-1, with D uncertain. The V and J ends lost 0 bases and 2 bases respectively, with 6 bases between them. The germline V gene encodes CDR1 MGHRA and CDR2 YSYEKL. The CDR3 is 14 amino acids. The CDR3 region is CASSQDRATDTQYF. DNA for the CDR3: TGCGCCAGCAGCCAAGATAGAGCCACAGATACGCAGTATTTT.

The chain employs TRBV5-1 and TRBJ2-1; TRBD2 matches at 11 bases. CDR3 length: 17 amino acids. The V and J ends lost 3 bases and 5 bases, in that order; junction bases with no gene match: 10. CDR1 and CDR2 (germline): SGHRS, YFSETQ. In nucleotides, the CDR3 is TGCGCCAGCAGCTCAAGTCTAGCGGGGGGCCCAAACAATGAGCAGTTCTTC. It yields the protein CASSSSLAGGPNNEQFF.

The chain employs TRBV10-3 and TRBJ1-4; a possible D gene is TRBD1 (5 bases). V was cut by 3 bases and J by 5 bases, with 10 bases left in between. The germline CDR1 and CDR2 sequences are ENHRY and SYGVKD. CDR3 size: 14 residues. The CDR3 DNA follows: TGTGCCATCAGTGATTCAGGGTTCAATGAAAAACTGTTTTTT. It translates to CAISDSGFNEKLFF.

This sequence joins TRBV6-5 and TRBJ2-3; D ambiguous. The germline CDR1 and CDR2 sequences are MNHEY and SVGAGI. With 2 bases removed from V and 7 bases from J, the gap between germline ends came to 10 bases. The CDR3 runs to 13 residues. As DNA, the CDR3 is TGTGCCAGCAGTTACCGGAGTGAGAATACGCAGTATTTT. Its protein product is CASSYRSENTQYF.

This chain uses TRBV5-1 with TRBJ2-5, with 10 bases that match TRBD1. V dropped 4 bases and J dropped 1; count of bases not matched to a gene: 4. The CDR3 contains 15 residues. Germline CDR1 reads SGHRS; CDR2 reads YFSETQ. The CDR3 region has the DNA TGCGCCAGCAGCGGGAGACAGGGGGCCCAAGAGACCCAGTACTTC. Amino acid sequence: CASSGRQGAQETQYF.